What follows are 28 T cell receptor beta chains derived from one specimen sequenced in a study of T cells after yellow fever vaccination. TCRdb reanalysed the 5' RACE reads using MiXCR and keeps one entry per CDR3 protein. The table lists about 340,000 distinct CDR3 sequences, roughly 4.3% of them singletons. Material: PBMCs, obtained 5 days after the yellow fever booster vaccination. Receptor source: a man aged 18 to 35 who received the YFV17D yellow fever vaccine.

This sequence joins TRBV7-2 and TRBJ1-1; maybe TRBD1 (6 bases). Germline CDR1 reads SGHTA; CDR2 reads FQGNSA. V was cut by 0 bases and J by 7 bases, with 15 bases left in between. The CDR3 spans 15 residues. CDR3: CASSLALQGRNEAFF. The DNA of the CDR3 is TGTGCCAGCAGCTTAGCGCTACAGGGCAGAAATGAAGCTTTCTTT.

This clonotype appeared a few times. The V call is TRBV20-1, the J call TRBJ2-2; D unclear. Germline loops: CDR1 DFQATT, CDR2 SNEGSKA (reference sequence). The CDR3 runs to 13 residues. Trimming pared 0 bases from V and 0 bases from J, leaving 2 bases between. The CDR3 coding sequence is TGCAGTGCTAGAGAGCCGAACACCGGGGAGCTGTTTTTT. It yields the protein CSAREPNTGELFF.

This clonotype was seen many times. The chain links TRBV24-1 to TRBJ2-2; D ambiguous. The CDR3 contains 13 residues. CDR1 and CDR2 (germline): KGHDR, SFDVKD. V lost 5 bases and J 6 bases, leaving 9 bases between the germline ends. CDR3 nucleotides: TGTGCCACCAGTGGGCCTCATCCCGGGGAGCTGTTTTTT. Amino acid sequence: CATSGPHPGELFF.

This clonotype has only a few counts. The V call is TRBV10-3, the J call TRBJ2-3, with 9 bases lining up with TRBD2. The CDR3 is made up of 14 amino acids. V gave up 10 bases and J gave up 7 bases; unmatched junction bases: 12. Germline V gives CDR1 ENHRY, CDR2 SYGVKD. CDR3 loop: CANPSRGGVHTQYF. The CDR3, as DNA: TGTGCCAATCCTTCGCGGGGGGGCGTTCATACGCAGTATTTT.

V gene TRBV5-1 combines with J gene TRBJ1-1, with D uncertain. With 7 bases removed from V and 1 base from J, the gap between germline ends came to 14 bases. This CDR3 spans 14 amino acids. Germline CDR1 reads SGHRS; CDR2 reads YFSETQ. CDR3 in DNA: TGCGCCAGCCGACCCGGCCCTACGAACACTGAAGCTTTCTTT. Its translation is CASRPGPTNTEAFF.

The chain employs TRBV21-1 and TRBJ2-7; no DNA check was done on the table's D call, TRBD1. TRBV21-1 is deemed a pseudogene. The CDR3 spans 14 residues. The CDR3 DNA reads TGTGCCAGCAGCAAGGGTGTAGGGGCCTACGAGCAGTACGTC. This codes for CASSKGVGAYEQYV.

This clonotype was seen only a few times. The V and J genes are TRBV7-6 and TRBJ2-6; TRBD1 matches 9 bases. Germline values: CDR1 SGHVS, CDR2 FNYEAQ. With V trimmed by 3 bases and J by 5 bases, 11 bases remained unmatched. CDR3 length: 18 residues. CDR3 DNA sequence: TGTGCCAGCAGCTTCTGGACAGGGGCCACCGCTCGGGCCAACGTCCTGACTTTC. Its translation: CASSFWTGATARANVLTF.

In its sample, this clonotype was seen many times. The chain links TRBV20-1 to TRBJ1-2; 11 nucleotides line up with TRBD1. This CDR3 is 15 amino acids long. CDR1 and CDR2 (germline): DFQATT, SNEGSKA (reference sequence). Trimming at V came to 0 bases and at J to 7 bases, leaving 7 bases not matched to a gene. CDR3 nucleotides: TGCAGTGCTAGAGAAAGGACAGGGGGCCTGGGTGGCTACACCTTC. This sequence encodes CSARERTGGLGGYTF.

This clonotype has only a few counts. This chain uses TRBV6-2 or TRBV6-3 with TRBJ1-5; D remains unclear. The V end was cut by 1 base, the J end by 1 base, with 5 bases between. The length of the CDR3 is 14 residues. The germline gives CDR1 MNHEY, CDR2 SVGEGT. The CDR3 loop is CASSYYPSNQPQHF. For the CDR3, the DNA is TGTGCCAGCAGTTACTACCCGAGCAATCAGCCCCAGCATTTT.

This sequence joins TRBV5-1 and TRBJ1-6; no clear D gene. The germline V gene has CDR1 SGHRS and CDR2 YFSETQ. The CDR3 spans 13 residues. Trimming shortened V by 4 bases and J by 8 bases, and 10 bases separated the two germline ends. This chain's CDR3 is CASSRTVDSPLHF. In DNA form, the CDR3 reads TGCGCCAGCAGCCGGACCGTGGATTCACCCCTCCACTTT.

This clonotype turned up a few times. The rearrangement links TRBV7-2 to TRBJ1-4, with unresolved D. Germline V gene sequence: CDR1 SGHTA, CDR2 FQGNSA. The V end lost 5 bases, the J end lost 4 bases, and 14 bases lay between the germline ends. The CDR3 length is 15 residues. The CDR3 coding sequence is TGTGCCAGCAGCCTCCGACGGGGAGGTAATGAAAAACTGTTTTTT. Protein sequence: CASSLRRGGNEKLFF.

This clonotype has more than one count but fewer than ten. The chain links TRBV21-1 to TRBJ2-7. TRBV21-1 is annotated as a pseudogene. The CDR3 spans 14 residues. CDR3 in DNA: TGTGCCAGCAGCAAAGGAGGCGGATCCTACGAGCAGTACGTC. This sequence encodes CASSKGGGSYEQYV.

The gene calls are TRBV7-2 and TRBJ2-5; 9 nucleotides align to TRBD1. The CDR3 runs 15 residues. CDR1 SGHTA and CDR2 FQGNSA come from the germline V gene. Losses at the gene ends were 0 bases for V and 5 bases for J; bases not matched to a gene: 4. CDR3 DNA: TGTGCCAGCAGCTTAGCCGGGACAGGGCCGGAGACCCAGTACTTC. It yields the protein CASSLAGTGPETQYF. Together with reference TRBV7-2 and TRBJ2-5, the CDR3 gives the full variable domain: GAGVSQSPSNKVTEKGKDVELRCDPISGHTALYWYRQSLGQGLEFLIYFQGNSAPDKSGLPSDRFSAERTGGSVSTLTIQRTQQEDSAVYLCASSLAGTGPETQYFGPGTRLLVL.

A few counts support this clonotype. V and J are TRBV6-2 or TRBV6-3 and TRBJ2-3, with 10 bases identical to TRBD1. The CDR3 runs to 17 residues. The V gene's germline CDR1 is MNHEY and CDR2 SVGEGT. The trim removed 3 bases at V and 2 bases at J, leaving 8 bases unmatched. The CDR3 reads CASSYSGTGVPTDTQYF. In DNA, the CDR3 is TGTGCCAGCAGTTATAGTGGGACAGGGGTCCCCACAGATACGCAGTATTTT.

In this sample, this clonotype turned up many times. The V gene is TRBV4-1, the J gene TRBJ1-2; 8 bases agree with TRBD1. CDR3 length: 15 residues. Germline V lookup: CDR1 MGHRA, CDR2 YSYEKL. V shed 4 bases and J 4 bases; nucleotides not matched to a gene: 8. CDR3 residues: CASSLTDRGRYGYTF. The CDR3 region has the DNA TGCGCCAGCAGCCTCACCGACAGGGGACGCTATGGCTACACCTTC.

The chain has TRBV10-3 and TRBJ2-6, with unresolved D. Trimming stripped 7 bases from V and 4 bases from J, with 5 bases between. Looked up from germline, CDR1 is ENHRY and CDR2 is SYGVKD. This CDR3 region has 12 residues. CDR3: CAIKRGANVLTF. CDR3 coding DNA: TGTGCCATCAAAAGGGGGGCCAACGTCCTGACTTTC.

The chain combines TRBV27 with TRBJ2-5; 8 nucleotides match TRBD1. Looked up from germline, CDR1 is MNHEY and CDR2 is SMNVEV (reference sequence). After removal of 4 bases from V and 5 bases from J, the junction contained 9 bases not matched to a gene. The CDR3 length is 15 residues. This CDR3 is CASSWTPTGEETQYF. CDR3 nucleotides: TGTGCCAGCAGTTGGACACCGACAGGGGAGGAGACCCAGTACTTC.

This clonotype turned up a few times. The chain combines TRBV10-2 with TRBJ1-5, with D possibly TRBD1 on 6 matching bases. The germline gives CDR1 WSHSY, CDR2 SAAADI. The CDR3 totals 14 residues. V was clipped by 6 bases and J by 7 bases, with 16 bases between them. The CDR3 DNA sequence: TGCGCCAGCAGCGAAACAGGGAATAGCCAGCCCCAGCATTTT. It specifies CASSETGNSQPQHF.

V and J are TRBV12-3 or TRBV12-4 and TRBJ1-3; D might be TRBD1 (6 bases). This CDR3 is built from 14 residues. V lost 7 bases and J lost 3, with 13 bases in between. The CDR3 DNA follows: TGTGCCAGCACATTTGGCAGGGGTGGAAACACCATATATTTT. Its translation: CASTFGRGGNTIYF.

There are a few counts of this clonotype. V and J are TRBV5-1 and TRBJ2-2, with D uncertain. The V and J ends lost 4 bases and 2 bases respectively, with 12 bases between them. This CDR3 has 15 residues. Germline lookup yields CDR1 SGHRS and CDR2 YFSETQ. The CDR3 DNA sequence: TGCGCCAGCAGCCGGACGGAAAGAAACACCGGGGAGCTGTTTTTT. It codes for CASSRTERNTGELFF.

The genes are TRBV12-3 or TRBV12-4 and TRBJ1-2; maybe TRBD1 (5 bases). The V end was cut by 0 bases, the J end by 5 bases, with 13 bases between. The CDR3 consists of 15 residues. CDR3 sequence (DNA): TGTGCCAGCAGTTTAGCGGTCGCCGGGGGTTATGGCTACACCTTC. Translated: CASSLAVAGGYGYTF.

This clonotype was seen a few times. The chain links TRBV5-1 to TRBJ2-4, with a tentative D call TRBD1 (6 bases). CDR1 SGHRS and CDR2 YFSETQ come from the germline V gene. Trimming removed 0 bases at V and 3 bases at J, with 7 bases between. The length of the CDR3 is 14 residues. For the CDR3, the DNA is TGCGCCAGCAGCTTGGAAGGGGGCAAAAACATTCAGTACTTC. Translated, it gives CASSLEGGKNIQYF.

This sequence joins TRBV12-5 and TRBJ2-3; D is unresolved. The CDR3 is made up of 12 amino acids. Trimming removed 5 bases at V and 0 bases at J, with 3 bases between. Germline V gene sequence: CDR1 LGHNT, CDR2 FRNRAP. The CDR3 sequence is CASGLSTDTQYF. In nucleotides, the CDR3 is TGTGCTAGTGGTCTTAGCACAGATACGCAGTATTTT. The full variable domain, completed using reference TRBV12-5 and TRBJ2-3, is DARVTQTPRHKVTEMGQEVTMRCQPILGHNTVFWYRQTMMQGLELLAYFRNRAPLDDSGMPKDRFSAEMPDATLATLKIQPSEPRDSAVYFCASGLSTDTQYFGPGTRLTVL.

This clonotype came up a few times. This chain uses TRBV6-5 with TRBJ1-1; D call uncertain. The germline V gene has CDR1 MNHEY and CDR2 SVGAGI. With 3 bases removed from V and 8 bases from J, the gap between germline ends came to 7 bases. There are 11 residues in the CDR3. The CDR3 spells CASSYRMEAFF. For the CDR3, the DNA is TGTGCCAGCAGTTATCGAATGGAAGCTTTCTTT.

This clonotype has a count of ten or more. CDR3 nucleotide sequence: TGTGCCAGCAGCTCGGGACCGCGCTATGGCTACACCTTC. It translates to CASSSGPRYGYTF. The chain has TRBV5-6 and TRBJ1-2; the D gene is possibly TRBD1 (5 bases). Germline lookup yields CDR1 SGHDT and CDR2 YYEEEE. V lost 3 bases and J lost 4, with 10 bases in between. The CDR3 is 13 amino acids. Filled out from reference TRBV5-6 and TRBJ1-2, the complete variable domain reads DAGVTQSPTHLIKTRGQQVTLRCSPKSGHDTVSWYQQALGQGPQFIFQYYEEEERQRGNFPDRFSGHQFPNYSSELNVNALLLGDSALYLCASSSGPRYGYTFGSGTRLTVV.

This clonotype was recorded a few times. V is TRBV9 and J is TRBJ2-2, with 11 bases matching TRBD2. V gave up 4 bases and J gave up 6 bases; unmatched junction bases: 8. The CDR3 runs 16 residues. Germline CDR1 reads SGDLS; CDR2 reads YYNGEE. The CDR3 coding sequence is TGTGCCAGCAGCCTCCGACTAGCGGGGTACGCCGGGGAGCTGTTTTTT. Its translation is CASSLRLAGYAGELFF.

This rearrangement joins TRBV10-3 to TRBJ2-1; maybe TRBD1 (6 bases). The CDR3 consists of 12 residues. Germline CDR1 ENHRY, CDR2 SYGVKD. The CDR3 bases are TGTGCAAGCAGGGGAGTGAGAAATGAGCAGTTCTTC. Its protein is CASRGVRNEQFF.

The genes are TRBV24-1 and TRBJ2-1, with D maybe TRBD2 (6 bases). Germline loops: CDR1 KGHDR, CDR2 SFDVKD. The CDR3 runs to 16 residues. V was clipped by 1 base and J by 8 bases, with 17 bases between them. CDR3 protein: CATSDLRPGGLYEQFF. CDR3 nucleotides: TGTGCCACCAGTGATTTAAGACCCGGGGGTTTGTATGAGCAGTTCTTC.